This TCR beta chain was recorded in a study of blood T cell repertoires in COVID-19. About the study: Material from acute and convalescent COVID-19 was sourced from the United States, Italy and Spain. Sample material is recorded as cDNA or gDNA derived from T cells, B-cell-depleted T cells, or PBMCs.

In the study's own analysis: By means of reference gene primer amplification, nucleated cell counts were estimated. Sequencing was performed with immunoSEQ multiplex PCR; in TCRdb, only in-frame clones are kept and a portion is missing. V, J and clone size were drawn from that table, and D and trimming were deduced from the DNA. Of 250,000 or so clones in the sample, around 86% are singletons; the top ten hold around 8.8%. This clonotype originated in a man aged 40-55 years with active or convalescent COVID-19. Source material: peripheral blood.

This chain's CDR3 is CASSRGDRANTEAFF. CDR3 nucleotide sequence: TGTGCCAGCAGCCGCGGGGACAGGGCCAACACTGAAGCTTTCTTT. This chain connects TRBV6-5 to TRBJ1-1; TRBD1 matches 9 bases. Per germline, CDR1 MNHEY and CDR2 SVGAGI. V lost 6 bases, J lost 2 bases, and 7 bases stayed unmatched. This CDR3 spans 15 amino acids.